The clone carrying this T cell receptor (beta chain) was picked up a small number of times. Its antigen is undetermined. This specimen belongs to a study of T cell repertoires in cytomegalovirus infection. About the research overall: Public TCR beta signatures marked donors with CMV infection and the matching HLA.

From germline, CDR1 is LNHDA and CDR2 SQIVND (reference sequence). J lost 7 bases, V lost 5 bases, and 5 bases had no gene match. CDR3 length equals 15 residues. TCRdb independently ran MiXCR on the reads; one entry per CDR3 protein. The sample carries hundreds of thousands of distinct CDR3 sequences, approximately 25% recorded once. The study, taken as a whole, reports: Ex vivo, HLA-C-restricted CMV-specific TCR beta clonotypes prevailed over the rest of the response.

The sequence was collected from a human donor in good health (CMV status not recorded). Some clones in this sample may be carry-over from other donors' samples. Sequenced material: CD8+ T cells from PBMCs. V usage is TRBV19 and J usage is TRBJ2-1; 13 positions agree with TRBD2. The CDR3: CASSLGTSGTNEQFF. CDR3 nucleotide sequence: TGTGCCAGTAGTCTAGGGACTAGCGGGACGAATGAGCAGTTCTTC.